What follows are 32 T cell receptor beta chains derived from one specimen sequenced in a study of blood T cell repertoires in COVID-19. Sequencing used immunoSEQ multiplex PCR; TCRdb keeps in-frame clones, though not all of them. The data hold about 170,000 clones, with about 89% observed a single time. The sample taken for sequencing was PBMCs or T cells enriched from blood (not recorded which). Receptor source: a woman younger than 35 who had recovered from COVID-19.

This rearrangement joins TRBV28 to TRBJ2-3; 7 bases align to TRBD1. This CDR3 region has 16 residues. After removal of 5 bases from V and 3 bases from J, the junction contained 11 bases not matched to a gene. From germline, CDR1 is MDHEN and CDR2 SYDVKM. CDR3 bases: TGTGCCAGCAGTCATCTTACTCCGGGACAGACAGATACGCAGTATTTT. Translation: CASSHLTPGQTDTQYF.

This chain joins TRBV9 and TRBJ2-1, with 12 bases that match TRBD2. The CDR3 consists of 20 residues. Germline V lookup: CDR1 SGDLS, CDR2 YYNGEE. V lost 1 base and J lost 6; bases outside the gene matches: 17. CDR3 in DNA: TGTGCCAGCAGCGTATCCCTGACAAACGGACTAGCGGGAATTTTCAATGAGCAGTTCTTC. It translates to CASSVSLTNGLAGIFNEQFF.

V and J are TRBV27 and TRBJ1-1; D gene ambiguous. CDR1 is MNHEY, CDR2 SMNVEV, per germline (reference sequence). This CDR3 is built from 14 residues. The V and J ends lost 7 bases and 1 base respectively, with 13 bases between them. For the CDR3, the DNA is TGTGCCAGCAAAACGGGTAGTGCGAACACTGAAGCTTTCTTT. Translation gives CASKTGSANTEAFF.

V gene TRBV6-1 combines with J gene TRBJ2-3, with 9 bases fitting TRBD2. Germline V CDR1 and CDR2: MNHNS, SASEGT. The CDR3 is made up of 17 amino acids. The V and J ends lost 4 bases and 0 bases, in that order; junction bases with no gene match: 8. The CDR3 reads CASSARGLAGSTDTQYF. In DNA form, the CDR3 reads TGTGCCAGCAGTGCCCGAGGGCTAGCGGGGAGCACAGATACGCAGTATTTT.

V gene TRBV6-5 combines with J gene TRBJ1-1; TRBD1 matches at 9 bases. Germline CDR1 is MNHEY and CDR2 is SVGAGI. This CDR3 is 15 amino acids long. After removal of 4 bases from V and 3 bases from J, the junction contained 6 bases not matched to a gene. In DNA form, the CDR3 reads TGTGCCAGCAGTTCTACAGGGGGCGCGGACACTGAAGCTTTCTTT. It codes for CASSSTGGADTEAFF.

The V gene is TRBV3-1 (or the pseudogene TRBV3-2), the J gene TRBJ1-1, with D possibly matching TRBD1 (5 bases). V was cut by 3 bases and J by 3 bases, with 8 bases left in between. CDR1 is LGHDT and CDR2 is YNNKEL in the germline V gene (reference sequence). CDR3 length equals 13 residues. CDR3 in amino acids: CASSHREDTEAFF. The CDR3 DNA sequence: TGTGCCAGCAGCCACAGGGAAGACACTGAAGCTTTCTTT.

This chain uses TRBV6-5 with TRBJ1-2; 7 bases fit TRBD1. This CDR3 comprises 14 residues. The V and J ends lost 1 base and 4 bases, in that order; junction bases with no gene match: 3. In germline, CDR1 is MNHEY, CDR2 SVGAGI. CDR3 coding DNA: TGTGCCAGCAGTTACTACCGGGACAGCTATGGCTACACCTTC. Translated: CASSYYRDSYGYTF.

CDR3 sequence (DNA): TGTGCCAGCAGCTTTAAGACTAGCGGGACCCAAGATACGCAGTATTTT. Translated, it gives CASSFKTSGTQDTQYF. The chain is built from TRBV13 and TRBJ2-3, with TRBD2 identical over 11 bases. Trimming removed 3 bases from V and 5 bases from J; junction bases left unmatched: 7. The V gene's germline CDR1 is PRHDT and CDR2 FYEKMQ (reference sequence). This CDR3 comprises 16 residues.

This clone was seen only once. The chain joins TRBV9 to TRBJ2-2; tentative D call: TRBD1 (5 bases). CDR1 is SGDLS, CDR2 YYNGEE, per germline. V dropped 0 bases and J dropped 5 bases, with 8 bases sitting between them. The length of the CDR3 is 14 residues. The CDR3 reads CASSVVGVTGELFF. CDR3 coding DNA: TGTGCCAGCAGCGTAGTAGGGGTTACCGGGGAGCTGTTTTTT.

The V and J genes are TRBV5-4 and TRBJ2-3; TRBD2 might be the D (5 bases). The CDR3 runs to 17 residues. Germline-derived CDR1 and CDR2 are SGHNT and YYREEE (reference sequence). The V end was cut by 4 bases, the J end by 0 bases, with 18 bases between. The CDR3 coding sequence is TGTGCCAGCAGCAGCGCTGGTGGGAGAGCTAGCACAGATACGCAGTATTTT. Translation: CASSSAGGRASTDTQYF. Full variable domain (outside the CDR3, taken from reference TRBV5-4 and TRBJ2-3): ETGVTQSPTHLIKTRGQQVTLRCSSQSGHNTVSWYQQALGQGPQFIFQYYREEENGRGNFPPRFSGLQFPNYSSELNVNALELDDSALYLCASSSAGGRASTDTQYFGPGTRLTVL.

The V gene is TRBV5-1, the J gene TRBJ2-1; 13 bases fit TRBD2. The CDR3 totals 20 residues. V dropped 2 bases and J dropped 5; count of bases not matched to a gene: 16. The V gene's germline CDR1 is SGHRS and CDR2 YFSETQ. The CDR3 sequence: CASSLVFRLAGGEPNNEQFF. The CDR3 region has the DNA TGCGCCAGCAGCTTAGTTTTTCGACTAGCGGGAGGAGAACCGAACAATGAGCAGTTCTTC.

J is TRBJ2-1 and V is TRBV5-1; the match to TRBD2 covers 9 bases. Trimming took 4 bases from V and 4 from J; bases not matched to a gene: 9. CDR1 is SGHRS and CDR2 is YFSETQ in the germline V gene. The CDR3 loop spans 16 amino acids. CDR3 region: CASSSSPSGIYNEQFF. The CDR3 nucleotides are TGCGCCAGCAGCAGTTCCCCTAGCGGGATTTACAATGAGCAGTTCTTC.

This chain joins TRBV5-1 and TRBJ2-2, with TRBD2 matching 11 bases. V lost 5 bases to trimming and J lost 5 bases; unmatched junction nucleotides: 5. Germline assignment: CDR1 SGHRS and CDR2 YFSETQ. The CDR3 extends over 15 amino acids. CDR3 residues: CASRRLAGRTGELFF. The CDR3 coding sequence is TGCGCCAGCAGAAGACTAGCGGGACGTACCGGGGAGCTGTTTTTT.

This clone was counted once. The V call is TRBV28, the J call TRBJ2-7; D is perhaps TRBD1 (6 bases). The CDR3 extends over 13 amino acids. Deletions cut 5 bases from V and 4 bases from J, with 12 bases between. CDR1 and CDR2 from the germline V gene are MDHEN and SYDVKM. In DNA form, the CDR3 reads TGTGCCAGCAGTCGGACAGACAATTACGAGCAGTACTTC. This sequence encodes CASSRTDNYEQYF.

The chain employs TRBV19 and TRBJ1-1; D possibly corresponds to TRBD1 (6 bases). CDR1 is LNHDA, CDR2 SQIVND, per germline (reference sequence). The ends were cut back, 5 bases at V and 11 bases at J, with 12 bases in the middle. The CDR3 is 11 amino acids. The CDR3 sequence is CASSFGQRAFF. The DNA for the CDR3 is TGTGCCAGTAGTTTTGGACAGAGGGCTTTCTTT.

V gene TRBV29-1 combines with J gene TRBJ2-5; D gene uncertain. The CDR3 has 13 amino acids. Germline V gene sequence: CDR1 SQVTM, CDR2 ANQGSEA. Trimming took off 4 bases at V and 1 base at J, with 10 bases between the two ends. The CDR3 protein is CSVVGRRQETQYF. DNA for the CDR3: TGCAGCGTTGTTGGCAGGCGCCAAGAGACCCAGTACTTC.

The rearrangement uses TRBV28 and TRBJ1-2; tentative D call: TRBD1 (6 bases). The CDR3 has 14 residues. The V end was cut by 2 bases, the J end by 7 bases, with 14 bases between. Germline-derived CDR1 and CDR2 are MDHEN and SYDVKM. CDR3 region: CASSLKAGAGGYTF. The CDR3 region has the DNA TGTGCCAGCAGTTTAAAAGCGGGGGCGGGTGGCTACACCTTC.

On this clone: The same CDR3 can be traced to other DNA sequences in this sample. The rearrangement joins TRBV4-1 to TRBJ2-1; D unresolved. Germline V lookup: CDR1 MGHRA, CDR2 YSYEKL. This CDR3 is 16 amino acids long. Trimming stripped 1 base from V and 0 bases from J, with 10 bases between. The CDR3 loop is CASSQVGGSSYNEQFF. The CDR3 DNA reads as TGCGCCAGCAGCCAAGTTGGCGGCAGCTCCTACAATGAGCAGTTCTTC.

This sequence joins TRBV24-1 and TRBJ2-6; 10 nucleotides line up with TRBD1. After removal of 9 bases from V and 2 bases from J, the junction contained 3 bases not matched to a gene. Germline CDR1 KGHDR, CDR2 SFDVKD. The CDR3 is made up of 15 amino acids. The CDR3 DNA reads TGTGCCACCGGGACAGGGGCTCCTGGGGCCAACGTCCTGACTTTC. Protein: CATGTGAPGANVLTF.

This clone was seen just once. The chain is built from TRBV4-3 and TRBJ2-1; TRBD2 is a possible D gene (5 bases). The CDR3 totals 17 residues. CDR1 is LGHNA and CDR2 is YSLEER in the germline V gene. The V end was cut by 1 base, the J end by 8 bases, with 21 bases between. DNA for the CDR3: TGCGCCAGCAGCCAAGCTTCCAGCGGCCTACACAACGATGAGCAGTTCTTC. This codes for CASSQASSGLHNDEQFF.

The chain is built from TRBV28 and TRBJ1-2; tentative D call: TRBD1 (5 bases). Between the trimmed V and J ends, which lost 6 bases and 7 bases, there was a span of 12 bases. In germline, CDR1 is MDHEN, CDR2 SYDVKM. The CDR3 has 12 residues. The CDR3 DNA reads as TGTGCCAGCAGGTCATGGGGGGTTGGCTACACCTTC. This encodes CASRSWGVGYTF.

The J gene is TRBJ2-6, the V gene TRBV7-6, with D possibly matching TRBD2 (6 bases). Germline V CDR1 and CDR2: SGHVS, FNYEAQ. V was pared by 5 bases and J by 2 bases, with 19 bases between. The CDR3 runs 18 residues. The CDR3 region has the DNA TGTGCCAGCAGCGACGTCAAGCGGGCCTGGCCTGGGGCCAACGTCCTGACTTTC. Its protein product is CASSDVKRAWPGANVLTF.

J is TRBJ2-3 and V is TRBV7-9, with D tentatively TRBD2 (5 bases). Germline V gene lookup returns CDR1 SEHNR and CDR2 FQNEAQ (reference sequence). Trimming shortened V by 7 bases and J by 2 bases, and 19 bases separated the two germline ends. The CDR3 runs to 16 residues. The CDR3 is CASNHGLRRFTDTQYF. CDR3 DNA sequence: TGTGCCAGCAACCACGGACTTCGAAGGTTCACAGATACGCAGTATTTT.

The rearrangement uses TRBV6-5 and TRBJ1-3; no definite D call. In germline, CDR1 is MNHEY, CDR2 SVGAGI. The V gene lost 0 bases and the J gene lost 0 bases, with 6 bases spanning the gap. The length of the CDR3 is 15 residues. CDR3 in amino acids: CASSYSVGSGNTIYF. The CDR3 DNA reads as TGTGCCAGCAGTTACTCGGTCGGCTCTGGAAACACCATATATTTT.

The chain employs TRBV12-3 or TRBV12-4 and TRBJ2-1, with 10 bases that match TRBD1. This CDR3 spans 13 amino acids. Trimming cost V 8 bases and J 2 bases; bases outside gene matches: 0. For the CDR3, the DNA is TGTGCCAGCGGGACAGGGGCCTACAATGAGCAGTTCTTC. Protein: CASGTGAYNEQFF.

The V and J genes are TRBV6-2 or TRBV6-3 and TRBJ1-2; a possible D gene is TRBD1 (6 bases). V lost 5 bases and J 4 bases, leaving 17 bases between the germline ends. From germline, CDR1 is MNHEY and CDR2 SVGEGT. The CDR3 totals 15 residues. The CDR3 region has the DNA TGTGCCAGCAGTCCCGGACAGCCGTCTGGCTATGGCTACACCTTC. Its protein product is CASSPGQPSGYGYTF.

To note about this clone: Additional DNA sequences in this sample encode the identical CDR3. The CDR3 DNA follows: TGTGCCAGCTCCCGCGGGACGGGGAACACTGAAGCTTTCTTT. Protein sequence: CASSRGTGNTEAFF. V and J are TRBV3-1 (or the pseudogene TRBV3-2) and TRBJ1-1; the D gene is possibly TRBD1 (5 bases). The CDR3 is 14 residues long. CDR1 and CDR2 from the germline V gene are LGHDT and YNNKEL (reference sequence). V lost 8 bases, J lost 1 base, and 14 bases lay in between.

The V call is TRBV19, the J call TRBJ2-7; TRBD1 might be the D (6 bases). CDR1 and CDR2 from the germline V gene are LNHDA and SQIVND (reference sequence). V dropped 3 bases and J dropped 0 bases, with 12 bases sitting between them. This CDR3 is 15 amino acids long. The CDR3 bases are TGTGCCAGTAGTATTGGCCCAGGGGTCTCCTACGAGCAGTACTTC. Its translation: CASSIGPGVSYEQYF.

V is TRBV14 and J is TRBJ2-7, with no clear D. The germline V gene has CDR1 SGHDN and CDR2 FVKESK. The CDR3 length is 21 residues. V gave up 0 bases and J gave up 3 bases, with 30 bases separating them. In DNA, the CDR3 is TGTGCCAGCAGCCAAGATCGTACGGAATCCCCTTTTATACCTAGGTTCTACGAGCAGTACTTC. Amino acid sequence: CASSQDRTESPFIPRFYEQYF.

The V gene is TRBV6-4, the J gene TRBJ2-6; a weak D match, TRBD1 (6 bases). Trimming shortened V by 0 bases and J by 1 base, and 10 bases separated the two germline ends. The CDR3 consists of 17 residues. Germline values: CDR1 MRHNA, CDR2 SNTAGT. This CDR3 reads CASSDSDSVSGANVLTF. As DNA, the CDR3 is TGTGCCAGCAGTGACTCGGACAGCGTATCTGGGGCCAACGTCCTGACTTTC.

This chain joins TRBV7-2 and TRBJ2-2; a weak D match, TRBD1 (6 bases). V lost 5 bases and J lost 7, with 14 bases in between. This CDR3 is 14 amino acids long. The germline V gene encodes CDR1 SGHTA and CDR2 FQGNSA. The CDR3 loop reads CASSTGSPVGELFF. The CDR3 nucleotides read TGTGCCAGCAGCACAGGGTCGCCGGTCGGGGAGCTGTTTTTT. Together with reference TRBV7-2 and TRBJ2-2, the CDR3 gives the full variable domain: GAGVSQSPSNKVTEKGKDVELRCDPISGHTALYWYRQSLGQGLEFLIYFQGNSAPDKSGLPSDRFSAERTGGSVSTLTIQRTQQEDSAVYLCASSTGSPVGELFFGEGSRLTVL.

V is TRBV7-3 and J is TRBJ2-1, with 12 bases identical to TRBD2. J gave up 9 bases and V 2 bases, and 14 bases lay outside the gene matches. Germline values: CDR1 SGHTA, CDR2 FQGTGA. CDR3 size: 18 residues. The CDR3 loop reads CASSLLPQLAGGPSEQFF. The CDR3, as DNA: TGTGCCAGCAGCTTATTACCCCAGCTAGCGGGAGGGCCCAGTGAGCAGTTCTTC.